This T cell receptor (beta chain) was identified during a study of blood T cell repertoires in COVID-19. Overall study context: Sites in the United States, Italy and Spain provided acute and convalescent COVID-19 samples. Sources were T cells, B-cell-depleted T cells, or PBMCs; the material itself was cDNA or gDNA.

Germline-derived CDR1 and CDR2 are SGHTA and FQGNSA. The length of the CDR3 is 16 residues. V lost 5 bases to trimming and J lost 3 bases; unmatched junction nucleotides: 9. In its sample, this clone was seen a few times. Authors' analysis steps: Counts of nucleated cells, estimated from reference gene primer amplification, were obtained. Profiled with immunoSEQ multiplex PCR; TCRdb holds only in-frame clones, not every one. That table supplies the V and J calls and clone size; D and trimming were determined from the DNA. The sample contains 200,000 to 250,000 clones, over 70% of which appear only once.

The sequence came from a woman between 65 and 79 years old with acute or convalescent COVID-19. The rearrangement joins TRBV7-2 to TRBJ2-3; 9 bases are a match to TRBD2. The sequenced sample consisted of peripheral blood. DNA of the CDR3: TGTGCCAGCAGCCTGTTTAGCGGGAGTAGGACAGATACGCAGTATTTT. Protein sequence: CASSLFSGSRTDTQYF.